Sequencing of this TCR beta chain was carried out in a study of CD8+ T cells in alopecia areata. Regarding the study as a whole: Greater clonality was observed in lesional scalp samples, especially alopecia totalis/universalis, versus normal scalp. Compared with mice, patients displayed less clear TCR sharing, possibly for HLA-related reasons.

A few counts support this clone. Antigen: not known. Mouse gene names apply. The CDR3 goes on 4 residues after the read ends, and that part is filled in from the germline J gene. The V and J ends lost 0 bases and 6 bases respectively, with 10 bases between them. The CDR3 contains 14 residues. Looked up from germline, CDR1 is NNHDY and CDR2 is SYVADS. After isolation, RNA underwent reverse transcription to generate cDNA as the sequencing template. Using immunoSEQ multiplex PCR, the repertoire was profiled, and TCRdb retains in-frame clones only, with some absent. The sample contains over 100,000 clones, none of them singletons.

Sequenced sample: lesional skin. This TCR was recovered from a C3H/HeJ mouse with alopecia areata. The mice in this strain carry MHC haplotype H2-k. V usage is TRBV13-3 and J usage is TRBJ2-1, with TRBD2 as a possible D gene (5 bases). The CDR3: CASSDAGRPAEQFF. The covered CDR3 bases are TGTGCCAGCAGTGATGCTGGGCGCCCTGCT.